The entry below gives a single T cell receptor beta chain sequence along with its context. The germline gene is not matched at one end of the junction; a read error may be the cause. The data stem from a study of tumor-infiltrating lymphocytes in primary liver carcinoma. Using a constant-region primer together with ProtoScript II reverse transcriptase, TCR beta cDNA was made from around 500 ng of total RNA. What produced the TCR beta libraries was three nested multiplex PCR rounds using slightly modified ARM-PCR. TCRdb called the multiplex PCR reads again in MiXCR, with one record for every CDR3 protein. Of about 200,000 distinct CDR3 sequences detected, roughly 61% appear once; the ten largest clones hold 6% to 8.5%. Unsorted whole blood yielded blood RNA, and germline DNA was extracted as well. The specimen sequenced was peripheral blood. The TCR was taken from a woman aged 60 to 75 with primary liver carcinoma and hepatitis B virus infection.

For the CDR3, the DNA is TGCAGCGGCTCTGCAGGGTCGGGCACTGAAGCTATCTTT. This sequence encodes CSGSAGSGTEAIF. V gene TRBV29-1 combines with J gene TRBJ1-1, with D possibly being TRBD1 (5 bases). Germline-derived CDR1 and CDR2 are SQVTM and ANQGSEA. CDR3 length: 13 amino acids.